The clone carrying this T cell receptor beta chain appeared many times. Germline CDR1 SGHTA, CDR2 FQGNSA. The CDR3 has 16 residues. J was trimmed by 6 bases and V by 5 bases; bases with no gene match: 12. This record comes from a study of T cells after yellow fever vaccination. Via MiXCR, TCRdb re-called the 5' RACE reads, giving one row per CDR3 protein. The profile shows 340,000 or so distinct CDR3 sequences, approximately 12% of them singletons. Sequenced here: CD4+ T cells sorted from PBMCs, sampled 15 days after the yellow fever booster vaccination. The sequence derives from a man aged 18 to 30 who received the YFV17D yellow fever vaccine. The chain combines TRBV7-2 with TRBJ2-1; 8 positions match TRBD1. The CDR3 bases are TGTGCCAGCAGCGACCAGCCAACAGGGACAGGCAATGAGCAGTTCTTC. It yields the protein CASSDQPTGTGNEQFF.